The TCR beta chain described here comes from a study of cytomegalovirus exposure and HLA in healthy donors. PCR used 60 Vbeta primers and 13 Jbeta primers. Source study methods: Unique TCR beta chains totaled some 78 million in a later count, with roughly 11 million of them shared. Clones were read by immunoSEQ multiplex PCR, and TCRdb kept only the in-frame ones, dropping some. V, J and clone size reflect that table, while D and trimming were determined from the DNA. Of about 85,000 clones in the sample, under 90% are singletons; the top ten hold approximately 29%. Study observations and caveats: Altogether, 160 or so TCR beta chains were recorded as cytomegalovirus-associated.

This clone is a singleton in its sample. Its antigen is currently unknown. V trimming: 4 bases; J trimming: 3 bases; junction bases outside the gene matches: 18. The CDR3 is made up of 18 amino acids. CDR1 is LGHNA and CDR2 is YNFKEQ in the germline V gene. The source is a middle-aged man in good health and CMV-seropositive. The chain carries TRBV4-2 and TRBJ2-7; 7 bases match TRBD1. The sequencing sample was made of PBMCs. As DNA, the CDR3 is TGTGCCAGCAGCCCGAGGGGGCAAGAGGACAGTGGTTACTACGAGCAGTACTTC. This sequence encodes CASSPRGQEDSGYYEQYF.